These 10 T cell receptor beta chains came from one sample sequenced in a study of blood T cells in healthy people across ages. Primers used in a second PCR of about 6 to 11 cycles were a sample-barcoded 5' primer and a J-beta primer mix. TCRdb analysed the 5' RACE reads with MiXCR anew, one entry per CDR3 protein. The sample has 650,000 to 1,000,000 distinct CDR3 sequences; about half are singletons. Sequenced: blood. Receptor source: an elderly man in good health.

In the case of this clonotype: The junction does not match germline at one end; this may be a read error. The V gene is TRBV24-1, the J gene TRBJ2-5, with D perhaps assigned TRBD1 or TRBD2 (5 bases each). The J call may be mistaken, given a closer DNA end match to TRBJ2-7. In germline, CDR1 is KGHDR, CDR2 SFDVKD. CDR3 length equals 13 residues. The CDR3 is CATSDFLGGEQYF. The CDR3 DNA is TGTGCCACCAGCGATTTCCTTGGGGGCGAGCAGTACTTC.

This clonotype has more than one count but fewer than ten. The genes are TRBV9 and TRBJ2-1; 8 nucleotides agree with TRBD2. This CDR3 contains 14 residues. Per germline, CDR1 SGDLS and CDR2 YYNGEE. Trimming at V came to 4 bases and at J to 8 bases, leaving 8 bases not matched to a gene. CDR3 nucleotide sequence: TGTGCCAGCAGCCCTCGGGGGGGAGGGCATGAGCAGTTCTTC. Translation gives CASSPRGGGHEQFF.

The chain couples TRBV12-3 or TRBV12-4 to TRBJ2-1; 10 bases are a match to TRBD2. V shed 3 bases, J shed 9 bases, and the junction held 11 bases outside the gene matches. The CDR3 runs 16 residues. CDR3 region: CASSLAPSGGVGEQFF. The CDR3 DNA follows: TGTGCCAGCAGTTTGGCGCCCAGCGGGGGGGTCGGTGAGCAGTTCTTC.

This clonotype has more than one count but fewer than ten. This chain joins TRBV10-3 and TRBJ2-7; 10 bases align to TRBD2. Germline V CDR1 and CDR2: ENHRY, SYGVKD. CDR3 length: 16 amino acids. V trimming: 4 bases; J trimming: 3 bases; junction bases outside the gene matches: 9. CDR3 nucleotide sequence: TGTGCCATCAGTGCCAGGGAGGCTAGCGGGAGCTACGAGCAGTACTTC. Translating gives CAISAREASGSYEQYF.

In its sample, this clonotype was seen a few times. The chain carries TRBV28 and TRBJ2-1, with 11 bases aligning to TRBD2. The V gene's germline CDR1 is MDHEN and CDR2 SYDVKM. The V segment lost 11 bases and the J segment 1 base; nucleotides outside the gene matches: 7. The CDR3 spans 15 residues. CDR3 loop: CAGSASGRSYNEQFF. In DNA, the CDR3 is TGTGCCGGGTCCGCTAGCGGGAGGTCCTACAATGAGCAGTTCTTC.

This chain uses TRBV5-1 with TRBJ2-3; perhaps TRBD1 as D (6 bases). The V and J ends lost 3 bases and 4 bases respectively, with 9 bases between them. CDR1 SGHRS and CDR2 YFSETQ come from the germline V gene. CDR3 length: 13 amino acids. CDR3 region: CASSSRQADTQYF. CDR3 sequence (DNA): TGCGCCAGCAGCTCACGACAGGCAGATACGCAGTATTTT.

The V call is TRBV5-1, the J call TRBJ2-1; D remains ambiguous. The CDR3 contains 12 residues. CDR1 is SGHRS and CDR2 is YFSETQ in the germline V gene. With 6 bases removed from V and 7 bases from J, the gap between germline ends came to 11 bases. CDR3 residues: CASTSQWNEQFF. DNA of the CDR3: TGCGCCAGCACCTCCCAATGGAATGAGCAGTTCTTC.

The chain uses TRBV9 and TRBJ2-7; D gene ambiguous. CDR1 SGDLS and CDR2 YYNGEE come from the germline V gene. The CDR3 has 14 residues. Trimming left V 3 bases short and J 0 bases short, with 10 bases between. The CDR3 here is CASSGQDSSYEQYF. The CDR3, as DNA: TGTGCCAGCAGCGGGCAGGATAGCTCCTACGAGCAGTACTTC.

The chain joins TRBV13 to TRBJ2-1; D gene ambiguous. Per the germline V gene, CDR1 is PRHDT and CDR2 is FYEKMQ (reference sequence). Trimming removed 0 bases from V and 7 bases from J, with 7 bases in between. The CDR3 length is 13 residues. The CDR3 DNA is TGTGCCAGCAGCTTAGGCTGGAGAAATGAGCAGTTCTTC. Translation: CASSLGWRNEQFF.

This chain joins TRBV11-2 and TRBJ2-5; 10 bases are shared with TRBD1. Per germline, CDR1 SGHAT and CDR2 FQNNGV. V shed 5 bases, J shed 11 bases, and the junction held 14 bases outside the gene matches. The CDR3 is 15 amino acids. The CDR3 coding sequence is TGTGCCAGCAGCCGTTGGGACAGGGGAAGCAATGAGCAGTACTTC. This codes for CASSRWDRGSNEQYF.